This record covers a single TCR beta chain. The antigen is undetermined. The record originates from a study of T cells in Graves' hyperthyroidism and ophthalmopathy. Looking at the study overall: Blood was drawn when the patient was first diagnosed and still untreated.

Study-wide points: Blood samples included most of the expanded thyroid clonotypes exceeding 0.001. The model made its ophthalmopathy prediction, and onset followed a median approximately six months later.

RNA transcripts were the template for amplifying TCR beta CDR3 regions. TCR CDR3 regions were first amplified by RT-PCR with HTBI primers. Each CDR3 protein gets one entry after TCRdb re-called the multiplex PCR reads with MiXCR. The sample lists 300,000 to 400,000 distinct CDR3 sequences, around a fifth occurring once. Patients aged 18 to 65 had newly diagnosed hyperthyroidism lasting under 2 months. The clonotype originates from a woman aged 50 to 60 with Graves' hyperthyroidism. The sequenced material came from blood.

The CDR3 DNA reads TGTGCCAGCAGCTCCGGCAGCGGGAGGGCATACAATGAGCAGTTCTTC. Translated, it gives CASSSGSGRAYNEQFF. The V and J genes are TRBV2 and TRBJ2-1; 10 positions agree with TRBD2. Germline V gene lookup returns CDR1 SNHLY and CDR2 FYNNEI. V was pared by 6 bases and J by 4 bases, with 9 bases of the junction left unmatched. The CDR3 runs to 16 residues.